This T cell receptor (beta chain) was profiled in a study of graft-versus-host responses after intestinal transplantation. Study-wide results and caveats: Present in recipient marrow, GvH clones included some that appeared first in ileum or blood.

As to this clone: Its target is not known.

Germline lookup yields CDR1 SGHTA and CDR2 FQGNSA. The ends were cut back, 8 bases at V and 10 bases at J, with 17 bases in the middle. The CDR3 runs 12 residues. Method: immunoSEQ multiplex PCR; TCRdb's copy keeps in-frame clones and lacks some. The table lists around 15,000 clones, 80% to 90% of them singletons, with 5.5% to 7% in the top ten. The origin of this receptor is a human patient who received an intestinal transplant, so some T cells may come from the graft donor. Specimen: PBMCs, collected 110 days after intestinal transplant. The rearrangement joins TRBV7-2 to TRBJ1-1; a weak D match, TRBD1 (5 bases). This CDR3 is CASGGMDLTAFF. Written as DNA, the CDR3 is TGTGCCAGCGGGGGAATGGACCTTACAGCTTTCTTT.